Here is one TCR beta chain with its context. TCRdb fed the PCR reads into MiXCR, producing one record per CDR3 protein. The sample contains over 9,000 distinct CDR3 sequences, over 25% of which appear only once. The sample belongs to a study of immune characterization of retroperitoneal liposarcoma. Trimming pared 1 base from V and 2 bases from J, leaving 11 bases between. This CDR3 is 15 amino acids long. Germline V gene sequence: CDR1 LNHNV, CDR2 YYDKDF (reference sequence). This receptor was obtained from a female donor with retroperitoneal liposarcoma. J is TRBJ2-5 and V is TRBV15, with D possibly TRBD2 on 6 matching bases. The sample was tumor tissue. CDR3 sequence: CATSRGNSGQETQYF. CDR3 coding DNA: TGTGCCACCAGCAGAGGTAATAGCGGACAAGAGACCCAGTACTTC.